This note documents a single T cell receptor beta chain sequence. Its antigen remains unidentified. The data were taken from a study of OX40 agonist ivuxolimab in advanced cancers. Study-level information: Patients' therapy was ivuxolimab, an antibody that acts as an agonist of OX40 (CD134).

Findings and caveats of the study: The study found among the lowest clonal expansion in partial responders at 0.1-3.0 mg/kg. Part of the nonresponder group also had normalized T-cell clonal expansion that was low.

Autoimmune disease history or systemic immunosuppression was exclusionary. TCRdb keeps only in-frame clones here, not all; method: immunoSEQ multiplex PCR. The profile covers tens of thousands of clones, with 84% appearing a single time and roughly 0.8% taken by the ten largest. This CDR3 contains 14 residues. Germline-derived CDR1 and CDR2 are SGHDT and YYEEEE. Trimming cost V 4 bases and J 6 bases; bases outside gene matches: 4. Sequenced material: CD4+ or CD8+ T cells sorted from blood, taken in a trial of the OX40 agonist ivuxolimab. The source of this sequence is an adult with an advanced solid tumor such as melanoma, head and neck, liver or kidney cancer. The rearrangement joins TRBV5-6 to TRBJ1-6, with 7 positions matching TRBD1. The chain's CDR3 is CASSPTGFNSPLHF. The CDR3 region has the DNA TGTGCCAGCAGCCCGACAGGGTTTAATTCACCCCTCCACTTT.